This record concerns one TCR beta chain sequence. Antigen: not known. The table came from immunoSEQ multiplex PCR; TCRdb's copy has only in-frame clones and leaves some out. This table holds about 83,000 clones, approximately 80% found once. This entry belongs to a study of T cells in localized non-small cell lung cancer. Study results and caveats: The greatest T cell clonality was found in uninvolved adjacent lung (higher than in tumor). Researchers found a median approximately 53 of the top 100 tumor clones in adjacent lung.

The CDR3 has 14 residues. The ends were cut back, 1 base at V and 2 bases at J, with 8 bases in the middle. Germline CDR1 is SEHNR and CDR2 is FQNEAQ (reference sequence). The source is a female donor over 55 with stage I lung adenocarcinoma. The chain couples TRBV7-9 to TRBJ1-2; D remains unclear. Material: peripheral blood, obtained before any cancer treatment. Here the CDR3 reads CASSLDAPNYGYTF. The CDR3 DNA is TGTGCCAGCAGCTTAGATGCGCCGAACTATGGCTACACCTTC.